This is a list of T cell receptor beta chains from one sample in a study of OX40 agonist ivuxolimab in advanced cancers. Using immunoSEQ multiplex PCR, the repertoire was profiled, and TCRdb retains in-frame clones only, with some absent. Of about 50,000 clones in the sample, around 87% were seen once. Here the sequenced sample was CD4+ or CD8+ T cells sorted from blood, taken in a trial of the OX40 agonist ivuxolimab. The receptor source for this set is an adult with an advanced solid tumor such as melanoma, head and neck, liver or kidney cancer. The CDR3 runs from the conserved cysteine through the conserved F or W. A D gene is named only where the DNA matches it firmly. Clone size is not always given. Where it is, it says once, few, many or a class for expanded clones.

D gene: .; clone size: few; J gene: TRBJ1-5; V gene: TRBV30; CDR3 protein: CAWSVMGSNQPQHF; CDR3 DNA: TGTGCCTGGAGTGTAATGGGAAGCAATCAGCCCCAGCATTTT
D gene: TRBD1; clone size: .; J gene: TRBJ2-2; V gene: TRBV7-2; CDR3 protein: CASSLVYGTANTGELFF; CDR3 DNA: TGTGCCAGCAGCTTAGTGTATGGGACAGCGAACACCGGGGAGCTGTTTTTT
D gene: .; clone size: .; J gene: TRBJ1-5; V gene: TRBV19; CDR3 protein: CASSMVAGAGQPQHF; CDR3 DNA: TGTGCCAGTAGTATGGTGGCAGGGGCTGGTCAGCCCCAGCATTTT
D gene: TRBD1; clone size: .; J gene: TRBJ2-7; V gene: TRBV6-5; CDR3 protein: CASSETGFDEQYF; CDR3 DNA: TGTGCCAGCAGCGAGACAGGGTTCGACGAGCAGTACTTC
D gene: .; clone size: .; J gene: TRBJ2-3; V gene: TRBV4-2; CDR3 protein: CASSQVEDTQYF; CDR3 DNA: TGTGCCAGCAGCCAAGTGGAAGATACGCAGTATTTT
D gene: TRBD2; clone size: once; J gene: TRBJ2-1; V gene: TRBV13; CDR3 protein: CASSLRDYHEQFF; CDR3 DNA: TGTGCCAGCAGCTTACGGGACTACCATGAGCAGTTCTTC
D gene: TRBD1; clone size: .; J gene: TRBJ2-2; V gene: TRBV7-9; CDR3 protein: CASSPLYGTGTGELFF; CDR3 DNA: TGTGCCAGCAGCCCCTTGTATGGGACAGGGACCGGGGAGCTGTTTTTT
D gene: TRBD1; clone size: .; J gene: TRBJ1-2; V gene: TRBV11-2; CDR3 protein: CASSSSSQGRDGYTF; CDR3 DNA: TGTGCCAGCAGCTCCTCCTCACAGGGGAGGGATGGCTACACCTTC
D gene: .; clone size: .; J gene: TRBJ2-3; V gene: TRBV11-2; CDR3 protein: CASTSQVVDTQYF; CDR3 DNA: TGTGCCAGCACCTCCCAGGTCGTCGATACGCAGTATTTT
D gene: TRBD2; clone size: .; J gene: TRBJ2-1; V gene: TRBV11-2; CDR3 protein: CASSGLAGGPYEQFF; CDR3 DNA: TGTGCCAGCAGCGGGCTAGCGGGAGGGCCCTATGAGCAGTTCTTC
D gene: .; clone size: .; J gene: TRBJ2-3; V gene: TRBV18; CDR3 protein: CASSPPAGTSTDTQYF; CDR3 DNA: TGTGCCAGCTCACCACCGGCGGGTACTAGCACAGATACGCAGTATTTT
D gene: TRBD1; clone size: .; J gene: TRBJ2-7; V gene: TRBV5-1; CDR3 protein: CASSPRVGDSASYEQYF; CDR3 DNA: TGCGCCAGCAGCCCCCGCGTAGGGGACAGCGCCTCCTACGAGCAGTACTTC
D gene: .; clone size: .; J gene: TRBJ2-7; V gene: TRBV13; CDR3 protein: CASSLTLNNPHF; CDR3 DNA: TGTGCCAGCAGCTTAACCCTTAACAATCCGCACTTC
D gene: .; clone size: .; J gene: TRBJ2-4; V gene: TRBV18; CDR3 protein: CASSPGPEAKNIQYF; CDR3 DNA: TGTGCCAGCTCACCTGGGCCAGAAGCCAAAAACATTCAGTACTTC
D gene: .; clone size: .; J gene: TRBJ1-3; V gene: TRBV30; CDR3 protein: CAWSTQAGGSGNTIYF; CDR3 DNA: TGTGCCTGGAGTACTCAGGCCGGGGGCTCTGGAAACACCATATATTTT
D gene: .; clone size: .; J gene: TRBJ2-1; V gene: TRBV7-9; CDR3 protein: CASSPSLYNEQFF; CDR3 DNA: TGTGCCAGCAGCCCTTCTTTGTACAATGAGCAGTTCTTC
D gene: .; clone size: .; J gene: TRBJ2-5; V gene: TRBV6-5; CDR3 protein: CASSYSGRGKSKTQYF; CDR3 DNA: TGTGCCAGCAGTTACTCGGGCAGGGGCAAGAGCAAGACCCAGTACTTC
D gene: TRBD2; clone size: few; J gene: TRBJ2-5; V gene: TRBV7-3; CDR3 protein: CASSLSGSIETQYF; CDR3 DNA: TGTGCCAGCAGCCTTAGCGGGAGTATAGAGACCCAGTACTTC
D gene: .; clone size: .; J gene: TRBJ1-1; V gene: TRBV7-2; CDR3 protein: CASSLAQGRAFF; CDR3 DNA: TGTGCCAGCAGCTTAGCCCAGGGTAGAGCTTTCTTT
D gene: TRBD1; clone size: once; J gene: TRBJ2-4; V gene: TRBV11-1; CDR3 protein: CASSSLRDRKNIQYF; CDR3 DNA: TGTGCCAGCAGCTCACTCAGGGACAGGAAAAACATTCAGTACTTC
D gene: .; clone size: .; J gene: TRBJ2-7; V gene: TRBV12-1; CDR3 protein: CASSFTYEQYF; CDR3 DNA: TGTGCCAGCAGCTTTACCTACGAGCAGTACTTC
D gene: .; clone size: once; J gene: TRBJ1-1; V gene: TRBV7-2; CDR3 protein: CASSLDGRGGSDEAFF; CDR3 DNA: TGTGCCAGCAGCTTAGATGGGCGGGGGGGTTCCGACGAAGCTTTCTTT
D gene: .; clone size: .; J gene: TRBJ1-4; V gene: TRBV7-2; CDR3 protein: CASKRGAGNEKLFF; CDR3 DNA: TGTGCCAGCAAGAGAGGGGCAGGGAATGAAAAACTGTTTTTT
D gene: .; clone size: .; J gene: TRBJ2-7; V gene: TRBV9; CDR3 protein: CASSPRGYEQYF; CDR3 DNA: TGTGCCAGCAGCCCTCGTGGCTACGAGCAGTACTTC
D gene: .; clone size: .; J gene: TRBJ2-3; V gene: TRBV7-8; CDR3 protein: CASSLLLGTDTQYF; CDR3 DNA: TGTGCCAGCAGCCTCCTCTTGGGCACAGATACGCAGTATTTT
D gene: TRBD2; clone size: .; J gene: TRBJ2-3; V gene: TRBV5-5; CDR3 protein: CASSWRLAGEYF; CDR3 DNA: TGTGCCAGCAGCTGGCGACTAGCGGGAGAGTATTTT
D gene: .; clone size: .; J gene: TRBJ1-5; V gene: TRBV19; CDR3 protein: CASTGGVGERNQPQHF; CDR3 DNA: TGTGCCAGTACTGGGGGGGTAGGGGAGCGCAATCAGCCCCAGCATTTT
D gene: .; clone size: .; J gene: TRBJ2-2; V gene: TRBV19; CDR3 protein: CASTQANTGELFF; CDR3 DNA: TGTGCCAGTACCCAGGCGAACACCGGGGAGCTGTTTTTT
D gene: .; clone size: .; J gene: TRBJ2-2; V gene: TRBV5-1; CDR3 protein: CASSNSGPNTGELFF; CDR3 DNA: TGCGCCAGCAGCAACTCGGGACCTAACACCGGGGAGCTGTTTTTT
D gene: TRBD1; clone size: .; J gene: TRBJ2-3; V gene: TRBV9; CDR3 protein: CASSPRKGTGGEDTQYF; CDR3 DNA: TGTGCCAGCAGCCCCCGTAAGGGGACAGGGGGCGAAGATACGCAGTATTTT
D gene: TRBD1; clone size: .; J gene: TRBJ2-7; V gene: TRBV5-1; CDR3 protein: CASSLAPPDRGEQYF; CDR3 DNA: TGCGCCAGCAGCTTGGCCCCTCCAGACAGGGGCGAGCAGTACTTC
D gene: TRBD1; clone size: .; J gene: TRBJ2-5; V gene: TRBV5-1; CDR3 protein: CASSLGGTGAQETQYF; CDR3 DNA: TGCGCCAGCAGCTTGGGAGGGACAGGGGCACAAGAGACCCAGTACTTC
D gene: .; clone size: .; J gene: TRBJ2-7; V gene: TRBV18; CDR3 protein: CASSPVSQGTYEQYF; CDR3 DNA: TGTGCCAGCTCACCAGTGTCGCAGGGGACCTACGAGCAGTACTTC
D gene: TRBD2; clone size: .; J gene: TRBJ2-2; V gene: TRBV6-6; CDR3 protein: CASSTTSGVNTGELFF; CDR3 DNA: TGTGCCAGCAGTACAACTAGCGGGGTTAACACCGGGGAGCTGTTTTTT
D gene: .; clone size: .; J gene: TRBJ2-5; V gene: TRBV5-6; CDR3 protein: CASTDFGWETQYF; CDR3 DNA: TGTGCCAGCACTGACTTTGGGTGGGAGACCCAGTACTTC
D gene: TRBD1; clone size: .; J gene: TRBJ2-7; V gene: TRBV7-2; CDR3 protein: CASSLTGTGGHEQYF; CDR3 DNA: TGTGCCAGCAGCTTAACCGGGACAGGCGGCCACGAGCAGTACTTC
D gene: .; clone size: .; J gene: TRBJ1-6; V gene: TRBV7-3; CDR3 protein: CASSLRDLNSPLHF; CDR3 DNA: TGTGCCAGCAGCTTAAGGGACCTTAATTCACCCCTCCACTTT
D gene: .; clone size: .; J gene: TRBJ2-5; V gene: TRBV7-6; CDR3 protein: CASSLAGGRQETQYF; CDR3 DNA: TGTGCCAGCAGCTTAGCCGGGGGCAGACAAGAGACCCAGTACTTC
D gene: .; clone size: .; J gene: TRBJ2-7; V gene: TRBV9; CDR3 protein: CASSPRPGYEQYF; CDR3 DNA: TGTGCCAGCAGCCCCCGTCCGGGCTACGAGCAGTACTTC
D gene: .; clone size: .; J gene: TRBJ1-1; V gene: TRBV27; CDR3 protein: CASTFRANTEAFF; CDR3 DNA: TGTGCCAGCACCTTCCGAGCTAACACTGAAGCTTTCTTT
D gene: TRBD2; clone size: .; J gene: TRBJ2-1; V gene: TRBV5-1; CDR3 protein: CASSFRGGLNEQFF; CDR3 DNA: TGCGCCAGCAGCTTCCGGGGGGGCCTTAATGAGCAGTTCTTC
D gene: TRBD1; clone size: .; J gene: TRBJ1-2; V gene: TRBV7-9; CDR3 protein: CASSFWDRGSGGYTF; CDR3 DNA: TGTGCCAGCAGCTTTTGGGACAGGGGATCGGGCGGCTACACCTTC
D gene: .; clone size: .; J gene: TRBJ1-1; V gene: TRBV5-1; CDR3 protein: CASSVTVNTEAFF; CDR3 DNA: TGCGCCAGCAGCGTGACAGTGAACACTGAAGCTTTCTTT
D gene: TRBD1; clone size: once; J gene: TRBJ1-1; V gene: TRBV5-1; CDR3 protein: CASSLGDSPNTEAFF; CDR3 DNA: TGCGCCAGCAGCTTGGGGGACAGTCCGAACACTGAAGCTTTCTTT
D gene: TRBD1; clone size: .; J gene: TRBJ1-2; V gene: TRBV18; CDR3 protein: CASSADREYGYTF; CDR3 DNA: TGTGCCAGCTCAGCGGACAGGGAGTATGGCTACACCTTC
D gene: .; clone size: .; J gene: TRBJ2-3; V gene: TRBV2; CDR3 protein: CASSGQISTDTQYF; CDR3 DNA: TGTGCCAGCAGTGGACAGATTAGCACAGATACGCAGTATTTT
D gene: .; clone size: .; J gene: TRBJ2-7; V gene: TRBV10-2; CDR3 protein: CASREQGETGEQYF; CDR3 DNA: TGCGCCAGCAGGGAACAGGGTGAGACGGGCGAGCAGTACTTC
D gene: .; clone size: .; J gene: TRBJ1-2; V gene: TRBV21-1; CDR3 protein: CASSNPPSPFWYGYTF; CDR3 DNA: TGTGCCAGCAGCAACCCCCCGAGTCCCTTTTGGTATGGCTACACCTTC
D gene: TRBD2; clone size: .; J gene: TRBJ2-3; V gene: TRBV19; CDR3 protein: CASSYSGGFPTTDTQYF; CDR3 DNA: TGTGCCAGTAGTTACAGCGGGGGCTTCCCTACCACAGATACGCAGTATTTT
D gene: TRBD2; clone size: .; J gene: TRBJ2-1; V gene: TRBV7-2; CDR3 protein: CASSLGGAGSPFF; CDR3 DNA: TGTGCCAGCAGCTTAGGGGGAGCGGGAAGTCCGTTCTTC
D gene: TRBD2; clone size: once; J gene: TRBJ2-2; V gene: TRBV19; CDR3 protein: CASSPIGRANTGELFF; CDR3 DNA: TGTGCCAGTAGCCCCATCGGGAGGGCGAACACCGGGGAGCTGTTTTTT
D gene: TRBD1; clone size: .; J gene: TRBJ2-7; V gene: TRBV18; CDR3 protein: CASSKSTGGLYEQYF; CDR3 DNA: TGTGCCAGCTCTAAATCGACAGGGGGTCTGTACGAGCAGTACTTC
D gene: .; clone size: .; J gene: TRBJ2-1; V gene: TRBV19; CDR3 protein: CASSYRIGSSYNEQFF; CDR3 DNA: TGTGCCAGTAGTTACAGGATCGGGAGCTCCTACAATGAGCAGTTCTTC
D gene: .; clone size: .; J gene: TRBJ1-3; V gene: TRBV19; CDR3 protein: CASSSPTGNTIYF; CDR3 DNA: TGTGCCAGTAGTTCACCGACTGGAAACACCATATATTTT
D gene: .; clone size: .; J gene: TRBJ1-5; V gene: TRBV7-2; CDR3 protein: CASSSNPGIGQPQHF; CDR3 DNA: TGTGCCAGCAGTTCTAATCCAGGGATAGGGCAGCCCCAGCATTTT
D gene: .; clone size: .; J gene: TRBJ1-1; V gene: TRBV6-6; CDR3 protein: CASSRAGPAEAFF; CDR3 DNA: TGTGCCAGCAGCCGAGCGGGGCCGGCTGAAGCTTTCTTT
D gene: TRBD1; clone size: .; J gene: TRBJ1-1; V gene: TRBV6-5; CDR3 protein: CASSYSTRGTTEAFF; CDR3 DNA: TGTGCCAGCAGTTACTCGACCAGGGGGACCACTGAAGCTTTCTTT
D gene: .; clone size: .; J gene: TRBJ2-7; V gene: TRBV14; CDR3 protein: CASSRGVGYEQYF; CDR3 DNA: TGTGCCAGCAGCCGAGGAGTGGGCTACGAGCAGTACTTC